The 28 T cell receptor beta chains below come from one sample, sequenced in a study of persistence of HIV-infected CD4 T cells. Cells were stimulated with CMV-infected fibroblast lysates at about 9.4 ug/mL. Sorting selected CD4+ T cells upregulating both CD40 ligand and CD69. The libraries were made with immunoSEQ version 4 in survey mode. Method: immunoSEQ multiplex PCR; TCRdb's copy keeps in-frame clones and lacks some. The profile covers 15,000 to 25,000 clones, with more than 75% appearing a single time and 6% to 7% taken by the ten largest. For these TCRs, the target antigens are not known. This specimen was CD4+ T cells sorted from PBMCs after roughly 17-hour stimulation, taken from a patient who received antiretroviral therapy. All receptors come from an adult man with HIV who was CMV-seropositive.

J is TRBJ1-2 and V is TRBV12-3 or TRBV12-4; tentative D call: TRBD1 (6 bases). The CDR3 extends over 13 amino acids. Deletions cut 7 bases from V and 6 bases from J, with 15 bases between. CDR3 DNA: TGTGCCAGCACCGTAACAGGGAATCATGGCTACACCTTC. Its translation: CASTVTGNHGYTF.

V gene TRBV3-1 (or the pseudogene TRBV3-2) combines with J gene TRBJ2-7, with D perhaps matching TRBD1 or TRBD2 (6 bases each). V lost 4 bases and J lost 6, with 10 bases in between. Per germline, CDR1 LGHDT and CDR2 YNNKEL (reference sequence). This CDR3 has 12 amino acids. The CDR3 DNA sequence: TGTGCCAGCAGCCGGAGGGGGGCCGAGCAGTACTTC. It yields the protein CASSRRGAEQYF.

CDR3 in amino acids: CASMWGSQPQHF. The CDR3 bases are TGTGCCAGCATGTGGGGGTCTCAGCCCCAGCATTTT. The chain carries TRBV28 and TRBJ1-5; D is perhaps TRBD1 (5 bases). The CDR3 is 12 amino acids. Trimming took off 7 bases at V and 6 bases at J, with 10 bases between the two ends. Germline CDR1 reads MDHEN; CDR2 reads SYDVKM.

V gene TRBV4-2 combines with J gene TRBJ1-5; the D gene is possibly TRBD1 (6 bases). The germline CDR1 and CDR2 sequences are LGHNA and YNFKEQ. The germline V and J ends were trimmed by 1 base and 1 base, with 14 bases remaining between them. This CDR3 spans 17 amino acids. CDR3 in DNA: TGTGCCAGCAGCCAAGGCTCCCAGGGGTGGAGCAATCAGCCCCAGCATTTT. Its translation: CASSQGSQGWSNQPQHF.

The rearrangement links TRBV4-1 to TRBJ2-1, with D possibly matching TRBD1 (6 bases). Per germline, CDR1 MGHRA and CDR2 YSYEKL. The CDR3 sequence is 18 residues long. V shed 4 bases and J shed 2 bases, with 21 bases lying between them. CDR3 bases: TGCGCCAGCAGCCTTAGGCCTCCAGGGGTTAGGGCCTACAATGAGCAGTTCTTC. This codes for CASSLRPPGVRAYNEQFF.

About this clone: Without the conserved terminal phenylalanine or tryptophan, this CDR3 likely stems from a read error. It is unclear where the CDR3 begins or ends on the DNA, so no DNA is shown, and the CDR3 is as TCRdb lists it. V usage is TRBV9 and J usage is TRBJ2-3; the D call TRBD1 from the table was never checked on the DNA. A total of 9 residues make up the CDR3, ends included. Germline V gene lookup returns CDR1 SGDLS and CDR2 YYNGEE. CDR3 residues: CASSAGQGV.

This chain uses TRBV6-2 or TRBV6-3 with TRBJ1-4, with D possibly being TRBD1 (5 bases). This CDR3 has 18 residues. V gave up 2 bases and J gave up 10 bases, with 26 bases separating them. The germline V gene has CDR1 MNHEY and CDR2 SVGEGT. The CDR3 region has the DNA TGTGCCAGCAGTTACGGCTCGAACAGCCAACACTTAAGGGGAAAACTGTTTTTT. Protein sequence: CASSYGSNSQHLRGKLFF.

This clone was picked up a small number of times. The CDR3, as DNA: TGTGCCAGCAGCCCCGGGACTAGTCAGGGAAATGAGCAGTTCTTC. It specifies CASSPGTSQGNEQFF. This chain connects TRBV3-1 (or the pseudogene TRBV3-2) to TRBJ2-1; 8 bases fit TRBD2. The ends lost 4 bases at V and 7 bases at J; junction bases unmatched: 9. The germline V gene encodes CDR1 LGHDT and CDR2 YNNKEL (reference sequence). This CDR3 contains 15 residues.

J is TRBJ2-3 and V is TRBV7-6; TRBD1 matches 8 bases. CDR1 and CDR2 from the germline V gene are SGHVS and FNYEAQ. After removal of 3 bases from V and 3 bases from J, the junction contained 8 bases not matched to a gene. This CDR3 is built from 16 residues. The CDR3 coding sequence is TGTGCCAGCAGCTTGAGCGGACAGGGCTGGACAGATACGCAGTATTTT. It translates to CASSLSGQGWTDTQYF.

CDR3 sequence (DNA): TGTGCCAGCAGCTTAGTAGGCGATGACAACAATGAGCAGTTCTTC. It specifies CASSLVGDDNNEQFF. The rearrangement uses TRBV11-3 and TRBJ2-1; D gene uncertain. Between the trimmed V and J ends, which lost 1 base and 5 bases, there was a span of 12 bases. The CDR3 is made up of 15 amino acids. Germline loops: CDR1 SGHNT, CDR2 YENEEA.

This clone was picked up one time. CDR3 nucleotide sequence: TGTGCCAGCAAGAGTACGGGGACGGAGAACACTGAAGCTTTCTTT. It specifies CASKSTGTENTEAFF. The V gene is TRBV7-3, the J gene TRBJ1-1, with a tentative D call TRBD1 (5 bases). Germline assignment: CDR1 SGHTA and CDR2 FQGTGA. V lost 7 bases and J lost 1, with 16 bases in between. The CDR3 covers 15 residues.

The chain joins TRBV4-2 to TRBJ2-6, with D tentatively TRBD1 (6 bases). Germline assignment: CDR1 LGHNA and CDR2 YNFKEQ. Trimming shortened V by 3 bases and J by 0 bases, and 18 bases separated the two germline ends. CDR3 length: 19 amino acids. The CDR3 bases are TGTGCCAGCAGCCAGGATCATCAGGACAGCCACTCTGGGGCCAACGTCCTGACTTTC. Translating it yields CASSQDHQDSHSGANVLTF.

This chain joins TRBV25-1 and TRBJ2-7; the match to TRBD1 covers 9 bases. In germline, CDR1 is MGHDK, CDR2 SYGVNS. Trimming at V came to 2 bases and at J to 4 bases, leaving 6 bases not matched to a gene. The CDR3 consists of 15 residues. The CDR3, as DNA: TGTGCCAGCAGTGAAGCACAGGGGGCAGGATACGAGCAGTACTTC. It yields the protein CASSEAQGAGYEQYF.

By share of the sample, this clone is medium-sized. J is TRBJ1-1 and V is TRBV7-9, with D uncertain. This CDR3 region has 15 residues. Germline CDR1 is SEHNR and CDR2 is FQNEAQ (reference sequence). With 1 base removed from V and 0 bases from J, the gap between germline ends came to 9 bases. Written as DNA, the CDR3 is TGTGCCAGCAGCTTAGATGGGGTAGTGAACACTGAAGCTTTCTTT. It encodes CASSLDGVVNTEAFF.

This clone was recorded once. The rearrangement uses TRBV6-5 and TRBJ2-6; possible D gene TRBD1, 6 bases. Between the trimmed V and J ends, which lost 9 bases and 0 bases, there was a span of 12 bases. The CDR3 totals 15 residues. The germline gives CDR1 MNHEY, CDR2 SVGAGI. In DNA form, the CDR3 reads TGTGCCAGTCGCGCAGGGGACTCTGGGGCCAACGTCCTGACTTTC. As protein: CASRAGDSGANVLTF.

The chain has TRBV9 and TRBJ2-2; 9 nucleotides align to TRBD1. The CDR3 consists of 18 residues. Germline CDR1 and CDR2: SGDLS and YYNGEE. With 1 base clipped from V and 2 bases from J, the junction kept 9 bases outside the gene matches. This CDR3 reads CASSVWTGETSNTGELFF. For the CDR3, the DNA is TGTGCCAGCAGCGTATGGACAGGGGAAACGAGTAACACCGGGGAGCTGTTTTTT.

Here the CDR3 reads CASSPRGAASYEQYF. The CDR3 DNA reads as TGTGCCAGCAGTCCCCGGGGGGCGGCATCCTACGAGCAGTACTTC. The V call is TRBV27, the J call TRBJ2-7; perhaps TRBD2 as D (7 bases). The CDR3 runs 15 residues. CDR1 is MNHEY, CDR2 SMNVEV, per germline (reference sequence). V was pared by 5 bases and J by 1 base, with 15 bases between.

V is TRBV3-1 (or the pseudogene TRBV3-2) and J is TRBJ2-7; D uncertain. The CDR3 covers 11 residues. Germline loops: CDR1 LGHDT, CDR2 YNNKEL (reference sequence). Trimming removed 1 base at V and 5 bases at J, with 3 bases between. The CDR3 nucleotides read TGTGCCAGCAGCCAAGTCAACGAGCAGTACTTC. This sequence encodes CASSQVNEQYF.

V usage is TRBV2 and J usage is TRBJ1-3; 9 bases map to TRBD1. The ends lost 2 bases at V and 8 bases at J; junction bases unmatched: 7. The CDR3 consists of 15 residues. CDR1 is SNHLY and CDR2 is FYNNEI in the germline V gene. DNA of the CDR3: TGTGCCAGCAGTGAAAGTGGCACAGGGGGCCACACCATATATTTT. As protein: CASSESGTGGHTIYF.

This sequence joins TRBV24-1 and TRBJ2-3; a possible D gene is TRBD2 (6 bases). CDR3 length: 13 residues. V shed 6 bases and J shed 4 bases, with 10 bases lying between them. Germline V gene lookup returns CDR1 KGHDR and CDR2 SFDVKD. CDR3 region: CATSRAGADTQYF. DNA of the CDR3: TGTGCCACCAGTAGAGCGGGTGCAGATACGCAGTATTTT.

The CDR3 spells CSASGQGYTDTQYF. The DNA for the CDR3 is TGCAGTGCTAGTGGCCAGGGGTACACAGATACGCAGTATTTT. V is TRBV20-1 and J is TRBJ2-3, with D perhaps matching TRBD1 (6 bases). V dropped 3 bases and J dropped 2 bases, with 12 bases sitting between them. CDR1 is DFQATT and CDR2 is SNEGSKA in the germline V gene (reference sequence). CDR3 length: 14 residues.

The V and J genes are TRBV28 and TRBJ1-3; D might be TRBD1 (6 bases). CDR3 length: 14 amino acids. Trimming cost V 6 bases and J 0 bases, with 9 bases left between them. Germline CDR1 and CDR2: MDHEN and SYDVKM. The CDR3 DNA reads as TGTGCCAGCAGGACAGGAAGCTCTGGAAACACCATATATTTT. Its translation: CASRTGSSGNTIYF.

The V and J genes are TRBV6-5 and TRBJ1-6; no clear D gene. Germline V gene sequence: CDR1 MNHEY, CDR2 SVGAGI. This CDR3 spans 14 amino acids. V lost 3 bases to trimming and J lost 7 bases, with 10 bases between them. The CDR3 bases are TGTGCCAGCAGTTATGGAGCGGACAATTCACCCCTCCACTTT. Its translation is CASSYGADNSPLHF.

The chain combines TRBV24-1 with TRBJ2-2, with TRBD1 identical over 8 bases. CDR3 size: 15 residues. Germline CDR1 and CDR2: KGHDR and SFDVKD. After removal of 4 bases from V and 7 bases from J, the junction contained 7 bases not matched to a gene. CDR3 residues: CATSDPGRGRGELFF. The CDR3 DNA is TGTGCCACCAGTGACCCGGGCAGGGGGCGCGGGGAGCTGTTTTTT.

The gene calls are TRBV7-2 and TRBJ1-2; tentative D call: TRBD1 (5 bases). The CDR3 runs 14 residues. V was clipped by 4 bases and J by 2 bases, with 11 bases between them. The germline CDR1 and CDR2 sequences are SGHTA and FQGNSA. CDR3 nucleotide sequence: TGTGCCAGCAGCTATCGGGACCGGAACTATGGCTACACCTTC. Protein product: CASSYRDRNYGYTF.

This chain uses TRBV2 with TRBJ1-5; 8 bases map to TRBD1. This CDR3 comprises 14 residues. V lost 1 base, J lost 5 bases, and 1 base stayed unmatched. In germline, CDR1 is SNHLY, CDR2 FYNNEI. The CDR3 reads CASSEGQGYQPQHF. The CDR3, as DNA: TGTGCCAGCAGTGAAGGACAGGGGTATCAGCCCCAGCATTTT.

The chain's CDR3 is CATSDALTATDTQYF. The CDR3, as DNA: TGTGCCACCAGTGATGCCCTGACTGCCACAGATACGCAGTATTTT. V is TRBV24-1 and J is TRBJ2-3; D ambiguous. V lost 3 bases to trimming and J lost 2 bases, with 11 bases between them. Germline CDR1 and CDR2: KGHDR and SFDVKD. This CDR3 region has 15 residues.

The rearrangement joins TRBV10-3 to TRBJ1-1, with 8 bases matching TRBD1. Germline V gene sequence: CDR1 ENHRY, CDR2 SYGVKD. V lost 9 bases, J lost 1 base, and 10 bases stayed unmatched. This CDR3 comprises 15 residues. The CDR3 nucleotides are TGTGCCATAAGGACCGACAGGGGTGGGAACACTGAAGCTTTCTTT. This translates into CAIRTDRGGNTEAFF.